Each of the 32 T cell receptor beta chains below was sequenced from the same sample in a study of T cells after posttransplantation cyclophosphamide. Sequencing used immunoSEQ multiplex PCR; TCRdb keeps in-frame clones, though not all of them. This sample yields about 21,000 clones, of which 86% are seen a single time; less than 2.5% belongs to the top ten. Methotrexate plus calcineurin inhibitor accompanied controls' myeloablative marrow transplants; sampling was 1 year later. The sequences come from PBMCs, collected 362 days after allogeneic stem cell transplant with calcineurin inhibitor and methotrexate. Receptors were obtained from a female patient aged 25-39 years who received an allogeneic stem cell transplant from an unrelated donor, was CMV-positive, and had acute and chronic GVHD. Part of the T cell pool may stem from the graft donor.

This sequence joins TRBV5-6 and TRBJ1-6, with D maybe TRBD1 (5 bases). Per germline, CDR1 SGHDT and CDR2 YYEEEE. The V end lost 0 bases, the J end lost 10 bases, and 11 bases lay between the germline ends. The CDR3 sequence is 14 residues long. CDR3 sequence (DNA): TGTGCCAGCAGCTTGGGTACAGGCGCCTCACCCCTCCACTTT. This sequence encodes CASSLGTGASPLHF.

The CDR3 nucleotides read TGTGCCAGCAGACCTCGGACAGGAAACACTGAAGCTTTCTTT. Its translation is CASRPRTGNTEAFF. The chain links TRBV7-9 to TRBJ1-1; 7 positions agree with TRBD1. Trimming took 6 bases from V and 2 from J; bases not matched to a gene: 6. The length of the CDR3 is 14 residues. The V gene's germline CDR1 is SEHNR and CDR2 FQNEAQ (reference sequence). Using reference TRBV7-9 and TRBJ1-1 for the parts outside the CDR3, the full variable domain is DTGVSQNPRHKITKRGQNVTFRCDPISEHNRLYWYRQTLGQGPEFLTYFQNEAQLEKSRLLSDRFSAERPKGSFSTLEIQRTEQGDSAMYLCASRPRTGNTEAFFGQGTRLTVV.

This CDR3 is CSVEGYSTEAFF. The CDR3 nucleotides are TGCAGCGTTGAGGGCTACAGCACTGAAGCTTTCTTT. The genes are TRBV29-1 and TRBJ1-1; D uncertain. The germline V gene has CDR1 SQVTM and CDR2 ANQGSEA. There are 12 residues in the CDR3. Trimming removed 3 bases at V and 4 bases at J, with 9 bases between.

The V and J genes are TRBV5-4 and TRBJ1-1, with TRBD1 as a possible D gene (5 bases). The CDR3 is 14 residues long. Germline CDR1 reads SGHNT; CDR2 reads YYREEE (reference sequence). Trimming left V 1 base short and J 5 bases short, with 12 bases between. The CDR3 bases are TGTGCCAGCAGCTTGAGGGGCGTTAAGACTGAAGCTTTCTTT. Its translation: CASSLRGVKTEAFF. Full variable domain (remainder filled in from reference TRBV5-4 and TRBJ1-1): ETGVTQSPTHLIKTRGQQVTLRCSSQSGHNTVSWYQQALGQGPQFIFQYYREEENGRGNFPPRFSGLQFPNYSSELNVNALELDDSALYLCASSLRGVKTEAFFGQGTRLTVV.

The chain is built from TRBV21-1 and TRBJ2-7; the D segment call TRBD1 is taken from the table without a DNA check. TRBV21-1 is a known pseudogene. The CDR3 runs to 20 residues. The CDR3 region is CASSHDPGQFTPDLSYEQYF. The DNA for the CDR3 is TGTGCCAGCAGCCACGACCCCGGACAGTTTACCCCCGATCTTTCCTACGAGCAGTACTTC.

In its sample, this clone was seen once. The chain is built from TRBV6-1 and TRBJ1-4, with D perhaps TRBD1 (6 bases). Trimming cost V 2 bases and J 0 bases, with 13 bases left between them. CDR3 length equals 17 residues. CDR1 and CDR2 (germline): MNHNS, SASEGT. Here the CDR3 reads CASSEMGAPTTNEKLFF. CDR3 nucleotides: TGTGCCAGCAGTGAAATGGGGGCCCCCACAACTAATGAAAAACTGTTTTTT.

The genes are TRBV19 and TRBJ2-3, with 7 bases fitting TRBD2. The CDR3 consists of 17 residues. Germline CDR1 and CDR2: LNHDA and SQIVND (reference sequence). Trimming cost V 6 bases and J 0 bases; bases outside gene matches: 12. In nucleotides, the CDR3 is TGTGCCAGTAGGAGGGGAGGGGAGTCAGCTAGCACAGATACGCAGTATTTT. Residues: CASRRGGESASTDTQYF. Full variable domain (rest looked up from reference TRBV19 and TRBJ2-3): DGGITQSPKYLFRKEGQNVTLSCEQNLNHDAMYWYRQDPGQGLRLIYYSQIVNDFQKGDIAEGYSVSREKKESFPLTVTSAQKNPTAFYLCASRRGGESASTDTQYFGPGTRLTVL.

The count of this clone is one. This chain connects TRBV6-1 to TRBJ2-2; D is unresolved. CDR3 length equals 12 residues. CDR1 and CDR2 (germline): MNHNS, SASEGT. V gave up 7 bases and J gave up 7 bases, with 10 bases separating them. DNA for the CDR3: TGTGCCAGCACCATCACGGGCGGGGAGCTGTTTTTT. It specifies CASTITGGELFF.

This chain joins TRBV6-1 and TRBJ1-1; 9 bases map to TRBD1. The germline CDR1 and CDR2 sequences are MNHNS and SASEGT. CDR3 length: 14 residues. Losses at the gene ends were 5 bases for V and 7 bases for J; bases not matched to a gene: 8. The CDR3 sequence is CASSTGQGSSEAFF. DNA for the CDR3: TGTGCCAGCAGTACCGGACAGGGGTCGAGTGAAGCTTTCTTT.

The chain carries TRBV30 and TRBJ1-5; 7 nucleotides match TRBD1. The germline V gene has CDR1 GTSNPN and CDR2 SVGIG (reference sequence). With 6 bases clipped from V and 4 bases from J, the junction kept 6 bases outside the gene matches. The CDR3 totals 13 residues. CDR3 loop: CACSTGDNQPQHF. As DNA, the CDR3 is TGTGCCTGTTCTACAGGGGATAATCAGCCCCAGCATTTT.

The rearrangement links TRBV27 to TRBJ1-1; 11 nucleotides align to TRBD1. The CDR3 extends over 13 amino acids. Trimming cost V 6 bases and J 9 bases; bases outside gene matches: 6. CDR1 and CDR2 from the germline V gene are MNHEY and SMNVEV (reference sequence). The CDR3 nucleotides read TGTGCCAGCAGCCTCGGACAGGGGGCGAAAGCTTTCTTT. Translating gives CASSLGQGAKAFF.

The J gene is TRBJ2-3, the V gene TRBV5-1; tentatively, D is TRBD2 (6 bases). Trimming took off 3 bases at V and 4 bases at J, with 15 bases between the two ends. This CDR3 spans 15 amino acids. The germline V gene encodes CDR1 SGHRS and CDR2 YFSETQ. Written as DNA, the CDR3 is TGCGCCAGCAGCTCAAACGGGGGTAGGGCAGATACGCAGTATTTT. It translates to CASSSNGGRADTQYF.

The chain couples TRBV5-8 to TRBJ1-5; a possible D gene is TRBD1 (5 bases). CDR3 size: 16 residues. V lost 3 bases, J lost 2 bases, and 15 bases lay in between. Germline V gene data show CDR1 as SGHTS and CDR2 as YDEGEE. CDR3 bases: TGTGCCAGCAGCTCCCCGGGGGTGGGGGGCAATCAGCCCCAGCATTTT. Amino acids: CASSSPGVGGNQPQHF.

This chain links TRBV10-3 with TRBJ2-3; the match to TRBD2 covers 11 bases. J was trimmed by 6 bases and V by 9 bases; bases with no gene match: 5. This CDR3 is 13 amino acids long. Germline V gene lookup returns CDR1 ENHRY and CDR2 SYGVKD. The CDR3 sequence is CAICSGRADTQYF. CDR3 coding DNA: TGTGCCATTTGTAGCGGGAGGGCCGATACGCAGTATTTT.

This clone was counted a few times. The V call is TRBV19, the J call TRBJ1-1; D might be TRBD1 (5 bases). V lost 4 bases and J 4 bases, leaving 7 bases between the germline ends. Germline CDR1 is LNHDA and CDR2 is SQIVND (reference sequence). The CDR3 has 12 residues. This CDR3 is CASSTQGTEAFF. CDR3 in DNA: TGTGCCAGTAGTACGCAGGGCACTGAAGCTTTCTTT.

About this clone: The sample holds other DNA sequences that translate to the same CDR3. The V call is TRBV29-1, the J call TRBJ2-5; D is uncertain. CDR3 length: 10 amino acids. Trimming took 4 bases from V and 5 from J, leaving 5 bases between them. CDR1 is SQVTM and CDR2 is ANQGSEA in the germline V gene. For the CDR3, the DNA is TGCAGCGTTGCCCTGGAGACCCAGTACTTC. Encoded protein: CSVALETQYF.

The gene calls are TRBV7-9 and TRBJ1-2, with TRBD1 matching 8 bases. Germline CDR1 and CDR2: SEHNR and FQNEAQ (reference sequence). Trimming at V came to 5 bases and at J to 5 bases, leaving 10 bases not matched to a gene. This CDR3 is 15 amino acids long. The CDR3 region is CASSHPSQGAYGYTF. The CDR3 nucleotides read TGTGCCAGCAGCCACCCGTCCCAGGGGGCGTATGGCTACACCTTC.

This chain links TRBV2 with TRBJ2-3; TRBD2 matches at 7 bases. The CDR3 totals 12 residues. V lost 8 bases, J lost 5 bases, and 4 bases stayed unmatched. Per the germline V gene, CDR1 is SNHLY and CDR2 is FYNNEI. This CDR3 is CASGGGLDTQYF. The CDR3 coding sequence is TGTGCCAGCGGGGGGGGATTAGATACGCAGTATTTT.

The chain joins TRBV11-2 to TRBJ2-5; D perhaps matches TRBD2 (5 bases). The length of the CDR3 is 12 residues. V lost 6 bases and J lost 5, with 10 bases in between. Germline V gene data show CDR1 as SGHAT and CDR2 as FQNNGV. CDR3: CASRETGETQYF. The CDR3 DNA follows: TGTGCCAGCAGGGAGACGGGGGAGACCCAGTACTTC.

The V and J genes are TRBV11-2 and TRBJ2-7; 8 bases match TRBD2. Unmatched junction bases numbered 4, after V lost 1 base and J lost 2 bases. Germline loops: CDR1 SGHAT, CDR2 FQNNGV. The CDR3 spans 15 residues. CDR3 sequence: CASSLGRGGAYEQYF. CDR3 DNA: TGTGCCAGCAGCTTAGGCCGGGGGGGTGCCTACGAGCAGTACTTC.

This chain uses TRBV27 with TRBJ2-2; 10 bases line up with TRBD1. The germline gives CDR1 MNHEY, CDR2 SMNVEV (reference sequence). V lost 3 bases to trimming and J lost 4 bases; unmatched junction nucleotides: 8. This CDR3 has 17 amino acids. The CDR3 DNA reads TGTGCCAGCAGTTTTTACCGGACAGGGGGTGGCACCGGGGAGCTGTTTTTT. Protein product: CASSFYRTGGGTGELFF.

This chain uses TRBV7-6 with TRBJ2-7; D is perhaps TRBD1 (5 bases). Germline CDR1 reads SGHVS; CDR2 reads FNYEAQ. The CDR3 has 15 amino acids. Trimming removed 1 base from V and 5 bases from J, with 15 bases in between. CDR3 DNA: TGTGCCAGCAGCTTAGTAACAGGCAGTGTAAACGAGCAGTACTTC. This gives the protein CASSLVTGSVNEQYF.

This clone was picked up one time. The chain employs TRBV4-1 and TRBJ2-5; TRBD2 is a possible D gene (5 bases). The CDR3 consists of 14 residues. Trimming left V 6 bases short and J 4 bases short, with 15 bases between. The germline gives CDR1 MGHRA, CDR2 YSYEKL. CDR3 coding DNA: TGCGCCAGCAGGAACACCCGAGGAGGAGAGACCCAGTACTTC. Protein sequence: CASRNTRGGETQYF.

The chain uses TRBV19 and TRBJ2-3, with D uncertain. The CDR3 is 13 amino acids. In germline, CDR1 is LNHDA, CDR2 SQIVND (reference sequence). V dropped 9 bases and J dropped 10 bases, with 20 bases sitting between them. The CDR3: CARKKTQTLPQYF. The CDR3 nucleotides are TGTGCCAGAAAAAAAACCCAAACTCTCCCGCAGTATTTT.

The chain links TRBV6-5 to TRBJ2-7; no clear D gene. Between the trimmed V and J ends, which lost 8 bases and 1 base, there was a span of 12 bases. CDR1 is MNHEY, CDR2 SVGAGI, per germline. The CDR3 loop spans 13 amino acids. CDR3 DNA: TGTGCCAGCCAACCCCCAGCGTCCTACGAGCAGTACTTC. Its protein product is CASQPPASYEQYF.

V usage is TRBV19 and J usage is TRBJ1-4; unclear D gene. This CDR3 is built from 15 residues. Trimming took 7 bases from V and 2 from J, leaving 14 bases between them. Germline CDR1 reads LNHDA; CDR2 reads SQIVND (reference sequence). The CDR3 region has the DNA TGTGCCAGTAACAGTGGTGGATCGACTAATGAAAAACTGTTTTTT. This gives the protein CASNSGGSTNEKLFF. Complete variable domain (other parts from reference TRBV19 and TRBJ1-4): DGGITQSPKYLFRKEGQNVTLSCEQNLNHDAMYWYRQDPGQGLRLIYYSQIVNDFQKGDIAEGYSVSREKKESFPLTVTSAQKNPTAFYLCASNSGGSTNEKLFFGSGTQLSVL.

The rearrangement links TRBV19 to TRBJ2-3, with 10 bases lining up with TRBD1. Trimming took 4 bases from V and 5 from J; bases not matched to a gene: 3. The CDR3 is made up of 14 amino acids. From germline, CDR1 is LNHDA and CDR2 SQIVND (reference sequence). The chain's CDR3 is CASSRTGGEDTQYF. Written as DNA, the CDR3 is TGTGCCAGTAGTAGGACAGGGGGTGAAGATACGCAGTATTTT.

The gene calls are TRBV4-1 and TRBJ1-1; D gene ambiguous. CDR3 length: 12 amino acids. V gave up 0 bases and J gave up 6 bases, with 5 bases separating them. Germline loops: CDR1 MGHRA, CDR2 YSYEKL. Here the CDR3 DNA reads TGCGCCAGCAGCCAAGATCGCGCTGAAGCTTTCTTT. Protein product: CASSQDRAEAFF.

The rearrangement joins TRBV5-1 to TRBJ2-5; 15 bases are a match to TRBD2. J lost 3 bases, V lost 1 base, and 13 bases had no gene match. Germline V gene sequence: CDR1 SGHRS, CDR2 YFSETQ. The CDR3 has 20 amino acids. Here the CDR3 DNA reads TGCGCCAGCAGCTTGACCCCTCCGGGACTAGCGGGAGGATCGGAAGAGACCCAGTACTTC. Residues: CASSLTPPGLAGGSEETQYF.

CDR3 amino acids: CATRPSGRETQYF. Written as DNA, the CDR3 is TGTGCCACCCGACCTAGCGGAAGAGAGACCCAGTACTTC. The chain couples TRBV5-8 to TRBJ2-5; 7 nucleotides line up with TRBD2. Germline V gives CDR1 SGHTS, CDR2 YDEGEE. The CDR3 is made up of 13 amino acids. V was clipped by 9 bases and J by 4 bases; unmatched bases: 9.

This clone was counted only a few times. The chain uses TRBV18 and TRBJ1-5; no clear D gene. V was cut by 3 bases and J by 0 bases, with 9 bases left in between. This CDR3 contains 15 residues. The germline V gene has CDR1 KGHSH and CDR2 LQKENI. CDR3 nucleotide sequence: TGTGCCAGCTCACCCGTCCGCGGTAGCAATCAGCCCCAGCATTTT. Protein product: CASSPVRGSNQPQHF.

CDR3 in amino acids: CASSVVVTSVNEQFF. The CDR3, as DNA: TGTGCCAGCAGCGTAGTTGTCACTTCGGTTAATGAGCAGTTCTTC. The gene calls are TRBV9 and TRBJ2-1; D not resolved. The CDR3 consists of 15 residues. CDR1 and CDR2 (germline): SGDLS, YYNGEE. Trimming pared 0 bases from V and 7 bases from J, leaving 14 bases between.